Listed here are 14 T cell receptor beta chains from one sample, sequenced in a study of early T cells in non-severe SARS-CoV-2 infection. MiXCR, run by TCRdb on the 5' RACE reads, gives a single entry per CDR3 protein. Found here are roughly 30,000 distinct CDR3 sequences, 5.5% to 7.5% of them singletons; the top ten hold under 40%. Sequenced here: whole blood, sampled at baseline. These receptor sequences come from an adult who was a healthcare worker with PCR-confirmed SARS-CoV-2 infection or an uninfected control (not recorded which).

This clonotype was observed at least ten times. CDR3 bases: TGCGCCAGCAGTCCGGGACAGGGAACGGACATTCAGTACTTC. This encodes CASSPGQGTDIQYF. The chain couples TRBV5-1 to TRBJ2-4; 9 bases are a match to TRBD1. Germline CDR1 reads SGHRS; CDR2 reads YFSETQ. V shed 5 bases and J 8 bases; nucleotides not matched to a gene: 8. The CDR3 loop spans 14 amino acids.

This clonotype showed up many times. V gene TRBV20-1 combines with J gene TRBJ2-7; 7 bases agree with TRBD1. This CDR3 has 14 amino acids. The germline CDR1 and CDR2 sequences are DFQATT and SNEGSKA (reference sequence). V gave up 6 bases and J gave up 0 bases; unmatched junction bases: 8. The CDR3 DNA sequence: TGCAGTGCAGACAGGGAAGGACTCTCCTACGAGCAGTACTTC. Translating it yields CSADREGLSYEQYF.

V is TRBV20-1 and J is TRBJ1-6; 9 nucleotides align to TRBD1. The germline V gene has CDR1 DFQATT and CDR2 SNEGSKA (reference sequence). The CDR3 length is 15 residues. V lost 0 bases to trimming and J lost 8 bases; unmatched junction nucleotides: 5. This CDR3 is CSARDRQGVYSPLHF. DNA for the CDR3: TGCAGTGCTAGAGATCGACAGGGGGTTTATTCACCCCTCCACTTT.

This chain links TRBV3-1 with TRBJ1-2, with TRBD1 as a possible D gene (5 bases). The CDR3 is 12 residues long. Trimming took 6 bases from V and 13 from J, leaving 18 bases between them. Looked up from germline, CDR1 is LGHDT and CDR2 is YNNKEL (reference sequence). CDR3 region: CASSPNTGGITF. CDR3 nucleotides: TGTGCCAGCAGTCCAAACACTGGGGGAATCACCTTC.

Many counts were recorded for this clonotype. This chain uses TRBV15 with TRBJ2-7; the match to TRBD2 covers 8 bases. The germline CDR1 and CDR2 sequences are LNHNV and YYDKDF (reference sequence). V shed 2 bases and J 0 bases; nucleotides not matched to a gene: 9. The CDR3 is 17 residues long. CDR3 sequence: CATSRPNSGESSYEQYF. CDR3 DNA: TGTGCCACCAGCAGACCAAATAGCGGGGAGAGCTCCTACGAGCAGTACTTC.

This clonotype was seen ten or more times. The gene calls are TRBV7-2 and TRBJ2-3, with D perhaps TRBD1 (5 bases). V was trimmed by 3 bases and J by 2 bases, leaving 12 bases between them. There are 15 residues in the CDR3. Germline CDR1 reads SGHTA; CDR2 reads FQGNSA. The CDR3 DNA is TGTGCCAGCAGCTTGCAGTGGGGCCTCACAGATACGCAGTATTTT. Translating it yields CASSLQWGLTDTQYF. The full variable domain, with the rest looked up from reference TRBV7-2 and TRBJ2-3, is GAGVSQSPSNKVTEKGKDVELRCDPISGHTALYWYRQSLGQGLEFLIYFQGNSAPDKSGLPSDRFSAERTGGSVSTLTIQRTQQEDSAVYLCASSLQWGLTDTQYFGPGTRLTVL.

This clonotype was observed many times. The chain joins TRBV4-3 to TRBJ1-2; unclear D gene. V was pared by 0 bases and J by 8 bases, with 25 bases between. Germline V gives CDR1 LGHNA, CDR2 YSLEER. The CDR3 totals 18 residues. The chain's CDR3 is CASSQEYRTLPTGRGYTF. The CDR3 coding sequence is TGCGCCAGCAGCCAAGAGTATAGAACACTCCCCACTGGCAGGGGCTACACCTTC.

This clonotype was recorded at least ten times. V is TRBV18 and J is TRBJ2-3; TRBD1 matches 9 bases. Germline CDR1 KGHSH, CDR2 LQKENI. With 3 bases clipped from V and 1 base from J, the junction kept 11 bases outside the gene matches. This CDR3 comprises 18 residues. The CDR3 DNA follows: TGTGCCAGCTCACCTCTTCAGTTGTGGGACAGGGGCACAGATACGCAGTATTTT. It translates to CASSPLQLWDRGTDTQYF.

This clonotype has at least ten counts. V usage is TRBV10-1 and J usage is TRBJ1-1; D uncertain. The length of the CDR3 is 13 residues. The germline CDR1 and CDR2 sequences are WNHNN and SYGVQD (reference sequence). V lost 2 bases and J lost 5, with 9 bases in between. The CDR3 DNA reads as TGCGCCAGCAGTGAGGGCCGCCGGACTGAAGCTTTCTTT. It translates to CASSEGRRTEAFF.

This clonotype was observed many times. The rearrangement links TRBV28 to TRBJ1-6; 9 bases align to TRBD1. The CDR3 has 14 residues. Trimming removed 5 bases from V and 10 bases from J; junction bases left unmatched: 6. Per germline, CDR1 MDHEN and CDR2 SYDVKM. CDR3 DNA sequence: TGTGCCAGCAGTGTCACAACAGGGGGCTCACCCCTCCACTTT. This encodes CASSVTTGGSPLHF.

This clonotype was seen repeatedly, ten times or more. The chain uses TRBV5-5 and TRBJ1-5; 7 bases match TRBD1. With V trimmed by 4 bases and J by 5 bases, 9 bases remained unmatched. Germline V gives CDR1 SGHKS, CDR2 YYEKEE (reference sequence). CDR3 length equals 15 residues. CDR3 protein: CASSPLTGSHQPQHF. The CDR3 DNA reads TGTGCCAGCAGCCCTTTGACAGGGAGCCATCAGCCCCAGCATTTT.

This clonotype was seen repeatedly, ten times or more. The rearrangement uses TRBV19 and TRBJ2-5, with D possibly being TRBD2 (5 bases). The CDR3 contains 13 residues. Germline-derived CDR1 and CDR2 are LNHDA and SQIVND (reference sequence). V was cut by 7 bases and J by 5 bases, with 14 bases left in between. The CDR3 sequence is CASNAGGLETQYF. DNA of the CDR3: TGTGCCAGTAACGCGGGCGGTCTGGAGACCCAGTACTTC.

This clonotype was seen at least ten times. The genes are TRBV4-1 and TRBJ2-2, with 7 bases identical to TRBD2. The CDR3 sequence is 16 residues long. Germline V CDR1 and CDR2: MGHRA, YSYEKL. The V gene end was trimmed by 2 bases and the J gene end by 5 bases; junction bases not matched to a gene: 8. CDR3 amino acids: CASSQKPSLATGELFF. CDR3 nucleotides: TGCGCCAGCAGCCAAAAGCCCTCACTAGCGACCGGGGAGCTGTTTTTT.

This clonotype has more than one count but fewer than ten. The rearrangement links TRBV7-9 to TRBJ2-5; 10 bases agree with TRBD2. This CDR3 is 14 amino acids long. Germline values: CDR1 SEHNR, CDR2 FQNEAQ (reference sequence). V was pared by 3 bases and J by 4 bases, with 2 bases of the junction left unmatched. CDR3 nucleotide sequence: TGTGCCAGCAGCTTTCTAGCGGGGGTAGAGACCCAGTACTTC. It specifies CASSFLAGVETQYF.